The subject of this entry is one T cell receptor (beta chain). The entry originates in a study of blood T cell repertoires in COVID-19. Enrolled during active infection, Seattle patients were then followed longitudinally. The ends were cut back, 5 bases at V and 7 bases at J, with 18 bases in the middle. Germline CDR1 and CDR2: MNHEY and SMNVEV (reference sequence). The CDR3 has 15 residues. Repertoires were generated with immunoSEQ multiplex PCR, while TCRdb's copy carries only in-frame clones and drops some. The sample comprises 100,000 to 150,000 clones, around 85% of which are singletons, and about a sixth rests with the top ten.

The sequencing input was peripheral blood. V usage is TRBV27 and J usage is TRBJ1-5; a weak D match, TRBD1 (5 bases). The sequence was obtained from a man aged 25-40 years with COVID-19, enrolled during active disease. The CDR3 is CASSATPQGRQPQHF. For the CDR3, the DNA is TGTGCCAGCAGTGCGACCCCTCAGGGTAGGCAGCCCCAGCATTTT.